The 10 T cell receptor beta chains listed next were all sequenced from one sample in a study of blood T cells in healthy people across ages. Next came a second PCR, run for about 6 to 11 cycles, which used a sample-barcoded 5' primer along with a J-beta primer mix. From the 5' RACE reads, TCRdb called clonotypes with MiXCR, one entry per CDR3 protein. Of over 600,000 distinct CDR3 sequences listed, approximately 53% are singletons. Sequencing input: blood. The receptors here all came from a man between 40 and 49 years old in good health.

A few counts support this clonotype. The rearrangement links TRBV9 to TRBJ2-1; TRBD1 might be the D (6 bases). V lost 3 bases and J 3 bases, leaving 13 bases between the germline ends. Germline V gives CDR1 SGDLS, CDR2 YYNGEE. The CDR3 is 15 residues long. The CDR3 loop reads CASSGGGGLYNEQFF. The CDR3, as DNA: TGTGCCAGCAGCGGTGGTGGGGGCCTCTACAATGAGCAGTTCTTC.

Comment on this clonotype: The junction departs from germline at one end; a sequencing error may be responsible. The rearrangement links TRBV7-9 to TRBJ2-1; maybe TRBD2 (5 bases). This CDR3 has 14 residues. Germline V gene lookup returns CDR1 SEHNR and CDR2 FQNEAQ (reference sequence). This CDR3 is CASSLAFSDNEQFF. The DNA for the CDR3 is TGTGCCAGCAGCCTAGCCTTTAGCGACAATGAGCAGTTCTTC.

The rearrangement uses TRBV21-1 and TRBJ2-3; the table's D call, TRBD1, has no DNA check behind it. TRBV21-1 is listed as a pseudogene. The length of the CDR3 is 17 residues. CDR3 in amino acids: CASSKFGGWVGTDTQYF. DNA of the CDR3: TGTGCCAGCAGCAAATTCGGGGGTTGGGTAGGCACAGATACGCAGTATTTT.

The chain is built from TRBV7-2 and TRBJ2-3; D is undetermined. Germline CDR1 and CDR2: SGHTA and FQGNSA. The CDR3 is 14 amino acids. Deletions cut 4 bases from V and 1 base from J, with 9 bases between. Written as DNA, the CDR3 is TGTGCCAGCAGCTCAAATGTAGGCACAGATACGCAGTATTTT. Protein product: CASSSNVGTDTQYF.

This clonotype was recorded a few times. This chain uses TRBV9 with TRBJ2-7, with a possible D match to TRBD1 (6 bases). This CDR3 has 14 amino acids. CDR1 is SGDLS and CDR2 is YYNGEE in the germline V gene. Trimming stripped 3 bases from V and 1 base from J, with 11 bases between. Written as DNA, the CDR3 is TGTGCCAGCAGCGCGGCAGGGGCGTCCTACGAGCAGTACTTC. It encodes CASSAAGASYEQYF.

The V call is TRBV20-1, the J call TRBJ2-7, with TRBD1 matching 7 bases. The CDR3 loop spans 14 amino acids. The junction had 12 bases not matched to a gene; V was cut back by 6 bases and J by 4 bases. Looked up from germline, CDR1 is DFQATT and CDR2 is SNEGSKA (reference sequence). CDR3 protein: CSATPRGQGYEQYF. CDR3 DNA sequence: TGCAGTGCCACCCCGAGGGGGCAGGGGTACGAGCAGTACTTC.

This clonotype was seen only a few times. The rearrangement links TRBV10-3 to TRBJ2-3; TRBD1 or TRBD2 may be the D gene (5 bases each). Germline V gene data show CDR1 as ENHRY and CDR2 as SYGVKD. This CDR3 is 15 amino acids long. V was clipped by 0 bases and J by 3 bases, with 10 bases between them. The CDR3 DNA follows: TGTGCCATCAGTGAGTCGGGGGTGAGGACAGATACGCAGTATTTT. Amino acids: CAISESGVRTDTQYF.

V and J are TRBV7-6 and TRBJ2-3, with 10 nucleotides matching TRBD2. Germline V lookup: CDR1 SGHVS, CDR2 FNYEAQ. V was clipped by 3 bases and J by 1 base; unmatched bases: 7. CDR3 size: 17 residues. The CDR3 bases are TGTGCCAGCAGCTTTAAAGCGGGAGGGCCGGGCACAGATACGCAGTATTTT. Encoded protein: CASSFKAGGPGTDTQYF. Full variable domain (remainder filled in from reference TRBV7-6 and TRBJ2-3): GAGVSQSPRYKVTKRGQDVALRCDPISGHVSLYWYRQALGQGPEFLTYFNYEAQQDKSGLPNDRFSAERPEGSISTLTIQRTEQRDSAMYRCASSFKAGGPGTDTQYFGPGTRLTVL.

The chain combines TRBV7-2 with TRBJ2-3; 9 nucleotides agree with TRBD1. CDR1 and CDR2 (germline): SGHTA, FQGNSA. Trimming cost V 10 bases and J 5 bases; bases outside gene matches: 7. CDR3 length: 13 residues. CDR3 in amino acids: CATSGTGKDTQYF. CDR3 sequence (DNA): TGTGCCACCTCGGGGACAGGGAAAGATACGCAGTATTTT. Variable domain in full (rest from reference TRBV7-2 and TRBJ2-3): GAGVSQSPSNKVTEKGKDVELRCDPISGHTALYWYRQSLGQGLEFLIYFQGNSAPDKSGLPSDRFSAERTGGSVSTLTIQRTQQEDSAVYLCATSGTGKDTQYFGPGTRLTVL.

The chain is built from TRBV7-8 and TRBJ2-7; D is unclear. CDR1 is SGHVS, CDR2 FQNEAQ, per germline. CDR3 length: 14 residues. V was shortened by 2 bases and J by 6 bases, with 14 bases between the two germline ends. The CDR3 DNA is TGTGCCAGCAGCTTAATTCGTTTGGGTAGCGAGCAGTACTTC. It encodes CASSLIRLGSEQYF. Filled out from reference TRBV7-8 and TRBJ2-7, the complete variable domain reads GAGVSQSPRYKVAKRGQDVALRCDPISGHVSLFWYQQALGQGPEFLTYFQNEAQLDKSGLPSDRFFAERPEGSVSTLKIQRTQQEDSAVYLCASSLIRLGSEQYFGPGTRLTVT.